Below are 27 T cell receptor beta chains sequenced from a single sample in a study of blood T cell repertoires in COVID-19. Generated by immunoSEQ multiplex PCR, the TCRdb table keeps only in-frame clones and is missing some. The table records a few hundred thousand clones, approximately 85% of them present only once. The sample consisted of PBMCs or T cells enriched from blood (not recorded which). The receptor set was obtained from a woman aged 25 to 39 who had recovered from COVID-19.

The chain links TRBV5-1 to TRBJ1-1; 7 bases are a match to TRBD1. V lost 6 bases and J lost 4; bases outside the gene matches: 6. The CDR3 covers 13 residues. Germline CDR1 is SGHRS and CDR2 is YFSETQ. The CDR3 is CASNPSGGTEAFF. CDR3 sequence (DNA): TGCGCCAGCAATCCGTCAGGGGGCACTGAAGCTTTCTTT.

This clone was seen once. The CDR3 DNA reads TGTGCCACCAGTACAGGGTGGGACTATGGCTACACCTTC. Amino acids: CATSTGWDYGYTF. The chain uses TRBV24-1 and TRBJ1-2; a possible D gene is TRBD1 (6 bases). Germline V CDR1 and CDR2: KGHDR, SFDVKD. The V and J ends lost 6 bases and 3 bases respectively, with 10 bases between them. The CDR3 contains 13 residues.

The chain employs TRBV4-3 and TRBJ2-7, with 7 bases fitting TRBD2. V was pared by 0 bases and J by 6 bases, with 8 bases of the junction left unmatched. CDR3 length equals 15 residues. CDR1 is LGHNA, CDR2 YSLEER, per germline. The CDR3 is CASSQEAGRSGEQYF. The CDR3 DNA reads as TGCGCCAGCAGCCAAGAAGCCGGGAGGTCGGGCGAGCAGTACTTC.

This sequence joins TRBV10-1 and TRBJ2-1; 9 positions match TRBD1. The CDR3 loop spans 19 amino acids. Losses at the gene ends were 3 bases for V and 12 bases for J; bases not matched to a gene: 24. Germline lookup yields CDR1 WNHNN and CDR2 SYGVQD (reference sequence). CDR3 sequence reads: CASSDPRAERDRAPGRQFF. The CDR3 coding sequence is TGCGCCAGCAGTGATCCGAGGGCTGAACGGGACAGGGCCCCCGGCAGGCAGTTCTTC.

The chain links TRBV10-3 to TRBJ2-7; 9 bases fit TRBD1. The V gene end was trimmed by 3 bases and the J gene end by 2 bases; junction bases not matched to a gene: 8. In germline, CDR1 is ENHRY, CDR2 SYGVKD. The CDR3 is 16 residues long. The CDR3 sequence is CAISDLRDRVAYEQYF. CDR3 sequence (DNA): TGTGCCATCAGTGACCTCCGGGACAGGGTAGCCTACGAGCAGTACTTC.

The chain carries TRBV7-2 and TRBJ1-2; no clear D gene. The CDR3 totals 17 residues. Germline-derived CDR1 and CDR2 are SGHTA and FQGNSA. V lost 6 bases and J lost 2, with 22 bases in between. This CDR3 reads CASRGPPPDGLNYGYTF. The CDR3 bases are TGTGCCAGCAGAGGACCCCCTCCAGACGGACTCAACTATGGCTACACCTTC.

V usage is TRBV27 and J usage is TRBJ2-2, with D tentatively TRBD2 (5 bases). The CDR3 is made up of 16 amino acids. V gave up 5 bases and J gave up 0 bases, with 13 bases separating them. Germline CDR1 and CDR2: MNHEY and SMNVEV (reference sequence). CDR3 sequence reads: CASSLIPGANTGELFF. The CDR3 region has the DNA TGTGCCAGCAGTCTCATACCCGGGGCGAACACCGGGGAGCTGTTTTTT.

The V gene is TRBV13, the J gene TRBJ1-1; 7 bases are a match to TRBD1. J lost 8 bases, V lost 5 bases, and 11 bases had no gene match. From germline, CDR1 is PRHDT and CDR2 FYEKMQ (reference sequence). The CDR3 extends over 14 amino acids. The CDR3 sequence is CASSRIDRAVEAFF. CDR3 coding DNA: TGTGCCAGCAGCCGCATTGACAGGGCAGTAGAAGCTTTCTTT.

This chain connects TRBV6-5 to TRBJ2-1, with 10 positions matching TRBD2. This CDR3 region has 15 residues. V gave up 0 bases and J gave up 8 bases; unmatched junction bases: 4. Per germline, CDR1 MNHEY and CDR2 SVGAGI. The CDR3 reads CASSYSSGRAHEQFF. The CDR3 DNA reads as TGTGCCAGCAGTTACTCAAGCGGGAGGGCTCATGAGCAGTTCTTC.

J is TRBJ1-2 and V is TRBV11-3, with a possible D match to TRBD1 (5 bases). The germline V gene has CDR1 SGHNT and CDR2 YENEEA. The CDR3 has 13 residues. V lost 8 bases and J lost 6, with 16 bases in between. Here the CDR3 DNA reads TGTGCCAGCTCTCTGGGGACTGATCATGGCTACACCTTC. It translates to CASSLGTDHGYTF.

V and J are TRBV27 and TRBJ1-6; D not certain. V dropped 4 bases and J dropped 10 bases, with 17 bases sitting between them. This CDR3 contains 15 residues. The germline CDR1 and CDR2 sequences are MNHEY and SMNVEV (reference sequence). The CDR3 nucleotides read TGTGCCAGCAGTTATTATAGGACTCTGAGGTCACCCCTCCACTTT. This translates into CASSYYRTLRSPLHF.

The chain has TRBV4-3 and TRBJ2-3, with 12 positions matching TRBD2. CDR1 and CDR2 (germline): LGHNA, YSLEER. The CDR3 consists of 16 residues. With V trimmed by 0 bases and J by 4 bases, 2 bases remained unmatched. The CDR3 sequence is CASSQDRLAGADTQYF. The CDR3 DNA reads as TGCGCCAGCAGCCAAGATCGACTAGCGGGGGCAGATACGCAGTATTTT.

The chain's CDR3 is CASSLGGLDNEQFF. DNA of the CDR3: TGTGCCAGCAGCTTAGGGGGCCTGGACAATGAGCAGTTCTTC. The V gene is TRBV11-3, the J gene TRBJ2-1, with D maybe TRBD1 (5 bases). V lost 1 base to trimming and J lost 5 bases, with 9 bases between them. The length of the CDR3 is 14 residues. Germline V gives CDR1 SGHNT, CDR2 YENEEA.

J is TRBJ2-3 and V is TRBV12-3 or TRBV12-4; no firm D call. V dropped 4 bases and J dropped 3 bases, with 8 bases sitting between them. The CDR3 is made up of 13 amino acids. This CDR3 is CASSSRLTDTQYF. The DNA of the CDR3 is TGTGCCAGCAGTTCCAGACTGACAGATACGCAGTATTTT.

This chain connects TRBV7-2 to TRBJ1-2; D ambiguous. V gave up 1 base and J gave up 0 bases, with 12 bases separating them. This CDR3 region has 16 residues. Germline V CDR1 and CDR2: SGHTA, FQGNSA. The CDR3 DNA is TGTGCCAGCAGCTTAGATTCCGAAGGAGCTAACTATGGCTACACCTTC. It is translated as CASSLDSEGANYGYTF. Variable domain in full (rest from reference TRBV7-2 and TRBJ1-2): GAGVSQSPSNKVTEKGKDVELRCDPISGHTALYWYRQSLGQGLEFLIYFQGNSAPDKSGLPSDRFSAERTGGSVSTLTIQRTQQEDSAVYLCASSLDSEGANYGYTFGSGTRLTVV.

The chain uses TRBV5-1 and TRBJ1-3; 7 bases align to TRBD1. The ends lost 2 bases at V and 0 bases at J; junction bases unmatched: 5. The germline V gene encodes CDR1 SGHRS and CDR2 YFSETQ. There are 16 residues in the CDR3. The CDR3 reads CASSFGQASSGNTIYF. DNA of the CDR3: TGCGCCAGCAGCTTTGGACAGGCAAGCTCTGGAAACACCATATATTTT.

The chain recombines TRBV28 with TRBJ1-4; 7 bases are a match to TRBD1. The germline gives CDR1 MDHEN, CDR2 SYDVKM. V gave up 7 bases and J gave up 6 bases; unmatched junction bases: 8. This CDR3 has 14 amino acids. In DNA form, the CDR3 reads TGTGCCAGCACCGTCGACAGGGTGTATGAAAAACTGTTTTTT. Its protein product is CASTVDRVYEKLFF.

The V gene is TRBV29-1, the J gene TRBJ1-2; the D is unclear. V lost 4 bases to trimming and J lost 4 bases, with 13 bases between them. The CDR3 extends over 13 amino acids. The germline gives CDR1 SQVTM, CDR2 ANQGSEA. The CDR3 DNA reads TGCAGCGTTGTTAGCAGACTATCCTATGGCTACACCTTC. Its translation: CSVVSRLSYGYTF. Variable domain in full (rest from reference TRBV29-1 and TRBJ1-2): SAVISQKPSRDICQRGTSLTIQCQVDSQVTMMFWYRQQPGQSLTLIATANQGSEATYESGFVIDKFPISRPNLTFSTLTVSNMSPEDSSIYLCSVVSRLSYGYTFGSGTRLTVV.

V and J are TRBV27 and TRBJ1-1; D is perhaps TRBD1 (5 bases). Germline values: CDR1 MNHEY, CDR2 SMNVEV (reference sequence). With 4 bases removed from V and 0 bases from J, the gap between germline ends came to 15 bases. This CDR3 spans 16 amino acids. Here the CDR3 DNA reads TGTGCCAGCAGTTCATCCCTAGGGGAGGTGAACACTGAAGCTTTCTTT. This translates into CASSSSLGEVNTEAFF.

This chain uses TRBV4-1 with TRBJ2-3; unclear D gene. The CDR3 is 17 residues long. The germline V and J ends were trimmed by 2 bases and 2 bases, with 17 bases remaining between them. The germline CDR1 and CDR2 sequences are MGHRA and YSYEKL. CDR3 sequence: CASSQPSAPPNTDTQYF. The CDR3, as DNA: TGCGCCAGCAGCCAACCCAGTGCCCCGCCGAACACAGATACGCAGTATTTT.

This clone was counted once. The chain uses TRBV10-3 and TRBJ2-7; 10 nucleotides agree with TRBD2. Germline CDR1 ENHRY, CDR2 SYGVKD. The CDR3 has 15 amino acids. V shed 6 bases, J shed 5 bases, and the junction held 10 bases outside the gene matches. The chain's CDR3 is CAIRASGSWLDEQYF. The CDR3, as DNA: TGTGCCATCAGGGCTAGCGGGAGTTGGTTGGACGAGCAGTACTTC.

This sequence joins TRBV5-1 and TRBJ2-3, with a possible D match to TRBD1 (6 bases). Looked up from germline, CDR1 is SGHRS and CDR2 is YFSETQ. There are 13 residues in the CDR3. V lost 1 base and J 4 bases, leaving 7 bases between the germline ends. Here the CDR3 reads CASSLQGSDTQYF. The CDR3 nucleotides read TGCGCCAGCAGCTTGCAGGGGTCAGATACGCAGTATTTT.

In its sample, this clone was seen many times. The CDR3 DNA follows: TGTGCCAGTAGTATAGGCCTGAGGGATTATGACCAGTACTTC. This translates into CASSIGLRDYDQYF. The chain combines TRBV19 with TRBJ2-5, with D possibly TRBD2 on 5 matching bases. Trimming left V 1 base short and J 10 bases short, with 16 bases between. The CDR3 extends over 14 amino acids. Germline CDR1 is LNHDA and CDR2 is SQIVND (reference sequence).

The chain joins TRBV10-2 to TRBJ2-5; D possibly corresponds to TRBD1 (6 bases). CDR3 length equals 14 residues. Trimming left V 3 bases short and J 6 bases short, with 14 bases between. Per the germline V gene, CDR1 is WSHSY and CDR2 is SAAADI. For the CDR3, the DNA is TGCGCCAGCAGTGAAAGGGGGTACTTAAAGACCCAGTACTTC. Amino acid sequence: CASSERGYLKTQYF.

The genes are TRBV3-1 (or the pseudogene TRBV3-2) and TRBJ2-1; D might be TRBD2 (5 bases). Trimming took 8 bases from V and 7 from J, leaving 18 bases between them. Germline loops: CDR1 LGHDT, CDR2 YNNKEL (reference sequence). The CDR3 contains 14 residues. The DNA for the CDR3 is TGTGCCAGCCGAACCGGTGTTCCGGGGAATGAGCAGTTCTTC. Translated, it gives CASRTGVPGNEQFF.

The chain joins TRBV24-1 to TRBJ2-1; D might be TRBD2 (5 bases). Trimming pared 10 bases from V and 8 bases from J, leaving 20 bases between. Germline V gene lookup returns CDR1 KGHDR and CDR2 SFDVKD. CDR3 length: 14 residues. The CDR3 coding sequence is TGTGCCACTTCTTCAGAGGGCGCGACTCATGAGCAGTTCTTC. Protein product: CATSSEGATHEQFF.

The chain combines TRBV28 with TRBJ1-1; D is unclear. The CDR3 has 14 residues. The germline CDR1 and CDR2 sequences are MDHEN and SYDVKM. Trimming took off 1 base at V and 4 bases at J, with 10 bases between the two ends. CDR3 in amino acids: CASSLYEPRTEAFF. The CDR3 DNA sequence: TGTGCCAGCAGTTTATATGAGCCGCGCACTGAAGCTTTCTTT. The full variable domain, its missing parts supplied by reference TRBV28 and TRBJ1-1, is DVKVTQSSRYLVKRTGEKVFLECVQDMDHENMFWYRQDPGLGLRLIYFSYDVKMKEKGDIPEGYSVSREKKERFSLILESASTNQTSMYLCASSLYEPRTEAFFGQGTRLTVV.